This T cell receptor beta chain was recorded in a study of CD8+ T cells in alopecia areata. Study outcomes and limitations: Mouse data revealed clearer TCR sharing than patient data did, a gap possibly tied to HLA.

This CDR3 spans 14 amino acids. CDR1 is FNHDT and CDR2 is SITEND in the germline V gene (reference sequence). Trimming removed 4 bases from V and 3 bases from J; junction bases left unmatched: 2. Regarding this clone: Its antigen remains unknown. Gene names follow the mouse nomenclature. Read coverage stops 4 residues before the CDR3 terminus; the germline J gene supplies the remainder. The same CDR3 arises from other DNA sequences in this sample as well.

Markers used for sorting pooled cutaneous lymph node cells were CD4, CD8alpha, NKG2D, NKG2ACE and others. cDNA prepared by RNA extraction and subsequent reverse transcription served as the template for sequencing. The assay was immunoSEQ multiplex PCR, and TCRdb's table has in-frame clones only and misses some. In total the sample includes 250,000 or so clones, none of them seen once. What was sequenced was CD4+ T cells sorted from a lymph node. The source is a C3H/HeJ mouse with alopecia areata. For the strain, the MHC haplotype given is H2-k. J is TRBJ2-5 and V is TRBV19; 10 bases line up with TRBD2. Here the CDR3 reads CASSRDWGQDTQYF. CDR3 DNA (partial): TGTGCCAGCAGTCGGGACTGGGGACAAGAC. The full variable domain, completed using reference TRBV19 and TRBJ2-5, is GGIITQTPKFLIGQEGQKLTLKCQQNFNHDTMYWYRQDSGKGLRLIYYSITENDLQKGDLSEGYDASREKKSSFSLTVTSAQKNEMAVFLCASSRDWGQDTQYFGPGTRLLVL.